These 15 T cell receptor beta chains originate from one sample sequenced in a study of blood T cell repertoires in COVID-19. Profiling relied on immunoSEQ multiplex PCR, and the TCRdb table lists in-frame clones only, not all of them. This table has 220,000 or so clones, around 81% appearing once. The sample comprised peripheral blood. The origin of the receptors is a woman aged 70-85 years with acute or convalescent COVID-19.

The chain combines TRBV30 with TRBJ1-5, with a tentative D call TRBD1 (5 bases). The germline CDR1 and CDR2 sequences are GTSNPN and SVGIG (reference sequence). The CDR3 runs 12 residues. V lost 5 bases to trimming and J lost 4 bases, with 9 bases between them. The CDR3 DNA reads TGTGCCTGGGGACACGGGAATCAGCCCCAGCATTTT. Protein product: CAWGHGNQPQHF.

The gene calls are TRBV11-2 and TRBJ1-1, with 8 bases matching TRBD1. Germline-derived CDR1 and CDR2 are SGHAT and FQNNGV. The trim removed 2 bases at V and 3 bases at J, leaving 2 bases unmatched. This CDR3 is built from 14 residues. This CDR3 is CASSLTGGYTEAFF. Written as DNA, the CDR3 is TGTGCCAGCAGCTTAACAGGGGGGTACACTGAAGCTTTCTTT. The full variable domain, rest sourced from reference TRBV11-2 and TRBJ1-1, is EAGVAQSPRYKIIEKRQSVAFWCNPISGHATLYWYQQILGQGPKLLIQFQNNGVVDDSQLPKDRFSAERLKGVDSTLKIQPAKLEDSAVYLCASSLTGGYTEAFFGQGTRLTVV.

The V gene is TRBV3-1 (or the pseudogene TRBV3-2), the J gene TRBJ2-2; D might be TRBD1 (6 bases). Trimming pared 5 bases from V and 7 bases from J, leaving 20 bases between. The CDR3 length is 16 residues. Germline V CDR1 and CDR2: LGHDT, YNNKEL (reference sequence). CDR3 DNA sequence: TGTGCCAGCAGCAGCTTACACCCCCAGGGGCTCGGGGAGCTGTTTTTT. Its protein product is CASSSLHPQGLGELFF.

The chain joins TRBV30 to TRBJ1-2; D is unclear. The CDR3 contains 14 residues. Trimming took 3 bases from V and 2 from J, leaving 13 bases between them. Germline V gene sequence: CDR1 GTSNPN, CDR2 SVGIG (reference sequence). DNA of the CDR3: TGTGCCTGGAGCGTCAAAACCAGGAACTATGGCTACACCTTC. Its protein product is CAWSVKTRNYGYTF.

This chain connects TRBV3-1 (or the pseudogene TRBV3-2) to TRBJ2-7, with 13 positions matching TRBD2. V shed 0 bases, J shed 0 bases, and the junction held 11 bases outside the gene matches. The CDR3 is 20 amino acids. CDR1 is LGHDT, CDR2 YNNKEL, per germline (reference sequence). For the CDR3, the DNA is TGTGCCAGCAGCCAAGAGGCAGTTCCGGGACTAGCGGGATTCTCCTACGAGCAGTACTTC. Residues: CASSQEAVPGLAGFSYEQYF.

The V and J genes are TRBV5-1 and TRBJ2-3; 11 bases are a match to TRBD2. The germline V gene encodes CDR1 SGHRS and CDR2 YFSETQ. This CDR3 has 17 residues. J lost 4 bases, V lost 4 bases, and 11 bases had no gene match. CDR3 amino acids: CASSLNLLAGVPDTQYF. CDR3 sequence (DNA): TGCGCCAGCAGCCTAAATTTACTAGCGGGAGTCCCAGATACGCAGTATTTT.

J is TRBJ2-7 and V is TRBV10-2; D may be TRBD1 (6 bases). The CDR3 spans 17 residues. V lost 0 bases, J lost 0 bases, and 15 bases lay in between. Germline CDR1 and CDR2: WSHSY and SAAADI. The CDR3 DNA reads TGCGCCAGCAGTGAGTCGACTCGGGACAAATACTCCTACGAGCAGTACTTC. Its protein is CASSESTRDKYSYEQYF.

The genes are TRBV5-4 and TRBJ1-1; 8 positions agree with TRBD1. V was clipped by 0 bases and J by 5 bases; unmatched bases: 6. The germline V gene encodes CDR1 SGHNT and CDR2 YYREEE (reference sequence). This CDR3 has 15 residues. The CDR3 is CASSLGRGLGTEAFF. DNA of the CDR3: TGTGCCAGCAGCTTGGGCAGGGGGCTTGGAACTGAAGCTTTCTTT.

V is TRBV6-1 and J is TRBJ1-5; D gene ambiguous. This CDR3 spans 16 amino acids. Germline V gene sequence: CDR1 MNHNS, CDR2 SASEGT. Trimming removed 2 bases at V and 1 base at J, with 12 bases between. The CDR3 protein is CASSENKFASNQPQHF. In DNA, the CDR3 is TGTGCCAGCAGTGAAAATAAGTTCGCGAGCAATCAGCCCCAGCATTTT.

The chain is built from TRBV6-5 and TRBJ2-7; the D gene is possibly TRBD2 (6 bases). V was clipped by 10 bases and J by 3 bases, with 10 bases between them. This CDR3 region has 11 residues. The germline gives CDR1 MNHEY, CDR2 SVGAGI. CDR3 in DNA: TGTGCCACGGGACTCGGCTACGAGCAGTACTTC. Its translation is CATGLGYEQYF.

This rearrangement joins TRBV2 to TRBJ1-1, with D maybe TRBD1 (6 bases). The V gene lost 6 bases and the J gene lost 5 bases, with 16 bases spanning the gap. The CDR3 loop spans 14 amino acids. Germline V CDR1 and CDR2: SNHLY, FYNNEI. The CDR3 nucleotides are TGTGCCAGCAGAATAGATGGGGGGGCAACTGAAGCTTTCTTT. Amino acids: CASRIDGGATEAFF.

The chain employs TRBV29-1 and TRBJ1-2; D might be TRBD1 (6 bases). Looked up from germline, CDR1 is SQVTM and CDR2 is ANQGSEA. Between the trimmed V and J ends, which lost 4 bases and 4 bases, there was a span of 7 bases. The CDR3 is 11 amino acids. This chain's CDR3 is CSVGTVYGYTF. The CDR3 DNA is TGCAGCGTTGGGACAGTCTATGGCTACACCTTC.

The chain employs TRBV12-3 or TRBV12-4 and TRBJ2-5, with 9 bases identical to TRBD1. The CDR3 sequence is 13 residues long. The junction had 2 bases not matched to a gene; V was cut back by 5 bases and J by 4 bases. The CDR3 here is CASSTDRGETQYF. In nucleotides, the CDR3 is TGTGCCAGCAGTACGGACAGGGGAGAGACCCAGTACTTC.

This chain uses TRBV12-3 or TRBV12-4 with TRBJ1-5; no definite D call. The CDR3 sequence is 13 residues long. The V end was cut by 3 bases, the J end by 5 bases, with 8 bases between. The CDR3 reads CASSFTGDQPQHF. For the CDR3, the DNA is TGTGCCAGCAGTTTTACCGGGGATCAGCCCCAGCATTTT.

V and J are TRBV2 and TRBJ2-7; a possible D gene is TRBD2 (5 bases). This CDR3 is built from 15 residues. Between the trimmed V and J ends, which lost 7 bases and 2 bases, there was a span of 18 bases. Per germline, CDR1 SNHLY and CDR2 FYNNEI. CDR3 region: CASTPRDSATYEQYF. The CDR3 nucleotides are TGTGCCAGCACCCCCCGGGATTCCGCAACCTACGAGCAGTACTTC.